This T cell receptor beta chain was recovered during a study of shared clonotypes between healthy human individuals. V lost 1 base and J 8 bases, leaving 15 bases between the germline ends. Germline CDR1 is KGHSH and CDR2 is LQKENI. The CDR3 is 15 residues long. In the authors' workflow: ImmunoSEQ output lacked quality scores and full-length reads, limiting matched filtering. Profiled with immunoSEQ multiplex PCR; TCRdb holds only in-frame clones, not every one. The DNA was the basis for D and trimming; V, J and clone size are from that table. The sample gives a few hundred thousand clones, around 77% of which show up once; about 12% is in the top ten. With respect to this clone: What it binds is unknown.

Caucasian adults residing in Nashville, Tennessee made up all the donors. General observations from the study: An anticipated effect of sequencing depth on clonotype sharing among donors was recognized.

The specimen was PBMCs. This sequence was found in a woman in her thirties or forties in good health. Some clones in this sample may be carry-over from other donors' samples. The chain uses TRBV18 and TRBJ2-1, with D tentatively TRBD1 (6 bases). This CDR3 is CASSPRDRIYDEQFF. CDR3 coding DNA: TGTGCCAGCTCACCACGAGACAGGATTTATGATGAGCAGTTCTTC.